This TCR beta chain appears in the sequencing data of a study of PD-L1 blockade in urothelial cancer (dated by TCRdb to between 2016 and 2019). For the study in its entirety: Therapy was started around 2014 for all patients, and atezolizumab 1,200 mg was administered intravenously every 3 weeks. About 90% of the roughly 29 patients were identified as males with urothelial cancer of bladder origin, and a prior smoking history was reported by 18 of 29 patients. Durable clinical benefit meant progression-free survival longer than 6 months, and TCR features were also tested against progression-free and overall survival. Blood samples gave a median of approximately 150,000 T cells and approximately 80,000 unique TCRs, with a median clonality of approximately 0.08. An ECOG performance status of 0 or 1 was recorded for the patients, and 0 to 3 prior chemotherapy regimens had been received by the patients. Blood samples were analyzed at 3 weeks after treatment start (second dose) and at 6 weeks after treatment start. Pretreatment blood TCR-seq was available for under 35 patients, at least one posttreatment blood collection was obtained for some 24 patients, and tumor TCR-seq was available for some 24 patients. Durable clinical benefit was achieved by nine patients but not by the remaining 20. In the same patients, pretreatment tumors underwent whole exome sequencing and RNA sequencing in addition to TCR sequencing. The study, an exploratory multi-omic analysis, examined somatic, immune and clinical correlates of response to PD-L1 blockade with atezolizumab in urothelial cancer. Pretreatment tumor samples and matched peripheral blood, collected serially before and after atezolizumab treatment, underwent TCR sequencing.

Reading from cysteine to phenylalanine, the CDR3 counts 16 amino acids. Only the CDR3 region is kept as DNA, spanning 48 bases read in frame from base 1. The CDR1 and CDR2 encoded by the germline V gene (reference sequence) are LNHDA and SQIVND. At the junction V is shortened by 4 bases and J by 2 bases, with 15 bases in between. On the study overall, not on this receptor specifically: Small sample size (n ≈ 29) and many exploratory analyses mean the results are intended to be hypothesis-generating. Among patients with durable benefit, tumor-associated TCR clones showed greater expansion in peripheral blood 3 weeks after treatment started (n ≈ 21, p = 0.022). Improved progression-free and overall survival was found to be associated with pretreatment peripheral blood TCR clonality below the median.

This specimen's time point label, per the study, means: pretreatment peripheral blood. A cohort of 25 to 30 patients with locally advanced or metastatic urothelial carcinoma, treated at Memorial Sloan Kettering on a trial protocol, was included. Peripheral blood mononuclear cells were collected from each patient pretreatment and during treatment, giving between 1 and 8 total time points per patient. The Qiagen DNeasy Blood extraction kit was used to purify genomic DNA from total PBMCs and tumor samples. PBMCs were collected pretreatment and during treatment, and were isolated and stored as previously described. To estimate absolute template abundance from read counts, synthetic TCR analog templates were spiked into each PCR. The immunoSEQ assay used bias-controlled V and J gene primers to amplify TCRbeta CDR3 regions from genomic DNA. Rearranged TCRbeta segments were sequenced at approximately 20X coverage. Regarding the original processing steps: Clustering was used to correct sequencing errors, and CDR3s were annotated against IMGT so that V, D and J genes could be assigned. Downstream analyses used only productive TCRbeta rearrangements and left out out-of-frame or stop-codon sequences. Clonality was computed as one minus Shannon entropy normalized by the log of the number of unique productive sequences. Clones differing between time points or between blood and tumor were identified by Fisher's exact test with Benjamini-Hochberg correction at adjusted p below 0.01. TCRdb holds this immuneACCESS table with in-frame rearrangements only. Some clones are missing; in checked studies, unresolved V genes explain under half, and the rest has no known cause. V, J and clone size were drawn from that table, and D and trimming were deduced from the DNA. The sample table holds 55,000 to 75,000 clones, of which 75% to 90% were seen once. Over 1.5% of the sample is in the top ten clones.

Regarding this clone: Its antigen is still unknown. Base qualities are missing; no much larger clone stands one base away.

This receptor was identified in a man in his sixties or seventies with urothelial cancer. The sequence joins TRBV19 to TRBJ1-5; TRBD1 is perhaps the D gene, given 6 matching bases. Material: PBMCs, obtained around atezolizumab (anti-PD-L1) treatment. The CDR3 region has the sequence CASSTPGNRGNQPQHF. The nucleotides are TGTGCCAGTAGTACCCCTGGCAACAGGGGCAATCAGCCCCAGCATTTT. The full variable domain, with segments outside the CDR3 supplied by the reference TRBV19 and TRBJ1-5 proteins, appears as DGGITQSPKYLFRKEGQNVTLSCEQNLNHDAMYWYRQDPGQGLRLIYYSQIVNDFQKGDIAEGYSVSREKKESFPLTVTSAQKNPTAFYLCASSTPGNRGNQPQHFGDGTRLSIL.